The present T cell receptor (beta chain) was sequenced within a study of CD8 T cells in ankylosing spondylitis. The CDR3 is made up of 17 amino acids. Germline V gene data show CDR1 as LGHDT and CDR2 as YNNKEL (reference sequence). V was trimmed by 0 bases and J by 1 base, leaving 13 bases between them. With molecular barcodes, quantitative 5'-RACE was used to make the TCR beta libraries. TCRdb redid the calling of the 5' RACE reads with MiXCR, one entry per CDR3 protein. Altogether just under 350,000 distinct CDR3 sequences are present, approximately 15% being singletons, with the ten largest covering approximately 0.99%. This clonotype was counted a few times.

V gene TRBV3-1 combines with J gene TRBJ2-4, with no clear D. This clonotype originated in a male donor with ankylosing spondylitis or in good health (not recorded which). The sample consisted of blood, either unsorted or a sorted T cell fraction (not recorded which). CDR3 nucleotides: TGTGCCAGCAGCCAAGAGGCCGCCGTCCGGGCCAAAAACATTCAGTACTTC. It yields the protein CASSQEAAVRAKNIQYF.